The 10 T cell receptor beta chains presented below share a single source sample, sequenced in a study of cytomegalovirus exposure and HLA in healthy donors. Use of 60 Vbeta and 13 Jbeta primers characterized the PCR. Repertoires were generated with immunoSEQ multiplex PCR, while TCRdb's copy carries only in-frame clones and drops some. The sample lists about 130,000 clones, 81% occurring once. The source material was PBMCs. The receptors were gathered from a woman aged 40 to 49 in good health and CMV-seropositive.

The chain combines TRBV30 with TRBJ1-2; no definite D call. V was shortened by 2 bases and J by 2 bases, with 6 bases between the two germline ends. Germline CDR1 is GTSNPN and CDR2 is SVGIG (reference sequence). The CDR3 runs to 12 residues. CDR3 residues: CAWSQQNYGYTF. The CDR3 region has the DNA TGTGCCTGGAGTCAACAGAACTATGGCTACACCTTC.

The chain carries TRBV21-1 and TRBJ2-5; whether TRBD1, the table's D call, matches the DNA was not checked. TRBV21-1 is a recognized pseudogene. CDR3 length: 14 residues. CDR3: CASSSCRGSKTQYF. CDR3 DNA sequence: TGTGCCAGCAGCTCGTGCAGGGGTTCTAAGACCCAGTACTTC.

CDR3 protein: CASRDRTAGANVLTF. As DNA, the CDR3 is TGTGCCAGCAGGGATCGGACTGCTGGGGCCAACGTCCTGACTTTC. This chain connects TRBV25-1 to TRBJ2-6; D is perhaps TRBD2 (5 bases). Germline-derived CDR1 and CDR2 are MGHDK and SYGVNS. Trimming removed 6 bases at V and 2 bases at J, with 11 bases between. The CDR3 loop spans 15 amino acids.

This clone was picked up a small number of times. The CDR3 sequence: CASSFRTDLNTEAFF. CDR3 nucleotides: TGTGCCAGCAGTTTTCGGACTGATTTGAACACTGAAGCTTTCTTT. The rearrangement links TRBV6-5 to TRBJ1-1; no firm D call. Germline-derived CDR1 and CDR2 are MNHEY and SVGAGI. The V end was cut by 4 bases, the J end by 0 bases, with 12 bases between. There are 15 residues in the CDR3.

CDR3 DNA: TGTGCCAGCAGTGAAGTTTTGGGCAGAACGAACACTGAAGCTTTCTTT. This translates into CASSEVLGRTNTEAFF. V usage is TRBV6-1 and J usage is TRBJ1-1; no definite D call. V shed 1 base and J shed 1 base, with 13 bases lying between them. The CDR3 has 16 residues. Germline CDR1 MNHNS, CDR2 SASEGT.

This clone was seen more than once but under ten times. The chain employs TRBV6-5 and TRBJ1-2; 8 bases align to TRBD1. V lost 7 bases and J lost 8; bases outside the gene matches: 9. CDR3 size: 13 residues. Germline V CDR1 and CDR2: MNHEY, SVGAGI. Here the CDR3 DNA reads TGTGCCAGCACCCCATGGACAGGGTCCGGCTACACCTTC. Amino acids: CASTPWTGSGYTF.

V and J are TRBV6-1 and TRBJ1-1; TRBD1 agrees at 8 bases. The trim removed 6 bases at V and 2 bases at J, leaving 5 bases unmatched. The CDR3 runs 14 residues. Germline-derived CDR1 and CDR2 are MNHNS and SASEGT. Here the CDR3 reads CASRRQGFNTEAFF. The CDR3 DNA follows: TGTGCCAGCAGAAGACAGGGGTTCAACACTGAAGCTTTCTTT.

A single count supports this clone. The genes are TRBV27 and TRBJ2-7; D remains ambiguous. The CDR3 contains 15 residues. V lost 1 base, J lost 2 bases, and 12 bases lay in between. The germline V gene encodes CDR1 MNHEY and CDR2 SMNVEV (reference sequence). CDR3 in DNA: TGTGCCAGCAGTTTATTAGACAAGGTCGCCTACGAGCAGTACTTC. It encodes CASSLLDKVAYEQYF.

The rearrangement links TRBV7-2 to TRBJ2-7, with 7 bases matching TRBD2. Unmatched junction bases numbered 5, after V lost 2 bases and J lost 7 bases. The germline gives CDR1 SGHTA, CDR2 FQGNSA. The CDR3 consists of 13 residues. The CDR3 region has the DNA TGTGCCAGCAGCTTATTTGGGCGGGAGGAGCAGTACTTC. It specifies CASSLFGREEQYF.

V usage is TRBV19 and J usage is TRBJ2-5; D is perhaps TRBD1 (5 bases). V was cut by 6 bases and J by 4 bases, with 15 bases left in between. The CDR3 totals 14 residues. CDR1 and CDR2 from the germline V gene are LNHDA and SQIVND (reference sequence). CDR3 nucleotides: TGTGCCAGTAGCCAGGGTCATTCATCAGAGACCCAGTACTTC. Translated: CASSQGHSSETQYF.